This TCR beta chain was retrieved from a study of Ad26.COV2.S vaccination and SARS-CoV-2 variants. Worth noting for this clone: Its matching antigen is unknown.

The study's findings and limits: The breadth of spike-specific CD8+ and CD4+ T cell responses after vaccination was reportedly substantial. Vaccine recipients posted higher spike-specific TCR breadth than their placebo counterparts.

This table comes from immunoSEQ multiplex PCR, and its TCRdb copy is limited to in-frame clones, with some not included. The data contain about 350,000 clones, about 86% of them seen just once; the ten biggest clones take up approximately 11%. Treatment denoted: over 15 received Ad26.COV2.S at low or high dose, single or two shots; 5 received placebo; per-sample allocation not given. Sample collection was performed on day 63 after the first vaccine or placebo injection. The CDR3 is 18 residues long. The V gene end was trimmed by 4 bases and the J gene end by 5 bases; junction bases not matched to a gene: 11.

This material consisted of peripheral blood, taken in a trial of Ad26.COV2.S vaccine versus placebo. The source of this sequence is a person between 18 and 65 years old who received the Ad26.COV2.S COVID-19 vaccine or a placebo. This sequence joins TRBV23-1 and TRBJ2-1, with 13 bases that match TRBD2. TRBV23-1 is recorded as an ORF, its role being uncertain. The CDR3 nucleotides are TGCGCCAGCAGTCCCATAAGGACTAGCGGGAGTTTAGACAATGAGCAGTTCTTC. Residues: CASSPIRTSGSLDNEQFF.